What follows is one T cell receptor beta chain and its context. The read falls 3 residues short of the CDR3 end, and the missing part is taken from the germline J gene. This same CDR3 is encoded by further DNA sequences in the sample. The ends lost 6 bases at V and 3 bases at J; junction bases unmatched: 6. CDR1 and CDR2 (germline): DFQATT, SNEGSKA (reference sequence). The length of the CDR3 is 13 residues. The data originate from a study of T cells in women clearing cervical HPV infection. TCR beta CDR3 amplified by multiplex PCR from approximately 1,100 ng genomic DNA. Assay used: immunoSEQ multiplex PCR; TCRdb lists only in-frame clones, some missing. This sample contains tens of thousands of clones.

This sequence joins TRBV20-1 and TRBJ1-2, with 8 nucleotides matching TRBD1. This receptor was taken from a woman aged 18 to 75 with a cervical HPV16 infection that either progressed to CIN3+ or cleared (not recorded which). Sequencing input: blood buffy coat. Here the CDR3 reads CSAPGQGDYGYTF. The part of the CDR3 DNA that was read is TGCAGTGCCCCTGGACAGGGCGACTATGGC.